This entry features one TCR beta chain sequence. Its specificity is not known. The data were taken from a study of T cell responses to AZD1222 COVID-19 vaccine. Study observations and caveats: The donor group comprised mostly white British people and more females; the analysis possibly underestimated clonal diversity. Baseline testing showed seropositivity in only five to seven AZD1222 recipients. Researchers report vaccine-associated CD4 TCRs spanning spike, with dominance at 160-218 and 743-854.

Profiled with immunoSEQ multiplex PCR; TCRdb holds only in-frame clones, not every one. The sample contains fewer than 75,000 clones, 85% to 90% of which appear only once. The CDR3 has 15 residues. The germline V gene has CDR1 LGHNT and CDR2 FRNRAP. V lost 2 bases and J lost 7, with 15 bases in between. This specimen consisted of peripheral blood, obtained on day 0 of AZD1222 vaccination. The chain employs TRBV12-5 and TRBJ1-5, with D possibly matching TRBD1 (6 bases). The sequence was obtained from an adult in good health. The CDR3 region has the DNA TGTGCTAGTGGTTTGACACAGGGAGTCGGCCAGCCCCAGCATTTT. It specifies CASGLTQGVGQPQHF.